Presented here are 11 T cell receptor beta chains from one specimen sequenced in a study of T cells in Graves' hyperthyroidism and ophthalmopathy. Researchers took RNA transcripts and amplified the TCR beta CDR3 regions from them. The TCR CDR3 was amplified in a first-round RT-PCR using the HTBI primer set. TCRdb ran MiXCR on the multiplex PCR reads and lists one entry per CDR3 protein. This table holds roughly 280,000 distinct CDR3 sequences, 22% found once. Material for sequencing was blood. The receptors shown here come from a man in his thirties or forties with Graves' ophthalmopathy.

This clonotype has more than one count but fewer than ten. This chain links TRBV9 with TRBJ2-1, with D unclear. Looked up from germline, CDR1 is SGDLS and CDR2 is YYNGEE. The CDR3 is 14 residues long. Trimming shortened V by 4 bases and J by 7 bases, and 15 bases separated the two germline ends. CDR3 in amino acids: CASSSRLTVNEQFF. The CDR3 region has the DNA TGTGCCAGCAGCTCCCGTTTGACGGTGAATGAGCAGTTCTTC.

The V call is TRBV6-1, the J call TRBJ2-1; D remains ambiguous. V lost 6 bases, J lost 6 bases, and 15 bases lay in between. The germline V gene has CDR1 MNHNS and CDR2 SASEGT. This CDR3 is built from 14 residues. The CDR3 spells CASRALIGLNEQFF. As DNA, the CDR3 is TGTGCCAGCAGAGCGCTTATAGGGCTCAATGAGCAGTTCTTC.

This clonotype was seen a handful of times. No conserved phenylalanine or tryptophan is present at the end of the CDR3, so a read error is the likely explanation. This sequence joins TRBV29-1 and TRBJ2-1; 11 bases line up with TRBD2. The CDR3 is 23 amino acids. CDR1 is SQVTM and CDR2 is ANQGSEA in the germline V gene. V was clipped by 6 bases and J by 6 bases; unmatched bases: 34. CDR3 bases: TGCAGCGTACGAGCTAGTCCCGCCCCAACTAGCGGGAGTGTGCTGGGTTGCGGCAATGAGCAGTTCTGC. It codes for CSVRASPAPTSGSVLGCGNEQFC.

This clonotype was seen a handful of times. V is TRBV29-1 and J is TRBJ2-7; 8 nucleotides line up with TRBD1. V dropped 4 bases and J dropped 4; count of bases not matched to a gene: 3. Germline V CDR1 and CDR2: SQVTM, ANQGSEA. CDR3 length equals 12 residues. CDR3 in DNA: TGCAGCGTTGGACAGGGGTTATACGAGCAGTACTTC. It yields the protein CSVGQGLYEQYF.

The chain is built from TRBV20-1 and TRBJ2-3; no definite D call. Germline V gene lookup returns CDR1 DFQATT and CDR2 SNEGSKA (reference sequence). V dropped 1 base and J dropped 0 bases, with 17 bases sitting between them. The CDR3 is 17 residues long. As DNA, the CDR3 is TGCAGTGCTAGAGCTATCGGCGCGATCGTTAGCACAGATACGCAGTATTTT. Protein product: CSARAIGAIVSTDTQYF.

This clonotype has a single count. Germline and junction disagree at one end, which may indicate a read error. This rearrangement joins TRBV2 to TRBJ1-2; 8 bases line up with TRBD1. CDR3 length: 12 amino acids. Germline V CDR1 and CDR2: SNHLY, FYNNEI. Here the CDR3 reads CASRETGGGHTF. Here the CDR3 DNA reads TGTGCCAGCAGAGAAACAGGGGGTGGCCACACCTTC.

Only a few counts were recorded for this clonotype. The V call is TRBV5-1, the J call TRBJ2-2, with 9 positions matching TRBD1. The CDR3 is 15 residues long. Germline trimming cut 2 bases from V and 5 bases from J; bases unmatched to any gene: 4. Looked up from germline, CDR1 is SGHRS and CDR2 is YFSETQ. CDR3 DNA sequence: TGCGCCAGCAGCTTCCTGGACAGGGGTACCGGGGAGCTGTTTTTT. Translating it yields CASSFLDRGTGELFF.

This clonotype was observed a handful of times. V usage is TRBV5-1 and J usage is TRBJ2-2; D is ambiguous. Germline V CDR1 and CDR2: SGHRS, YFSETQ. CDR3 length: 11 amino acids. V was clipped by 6 bases and J by 2 bases, with 2 bases between them. The DNA for the CDR3 is TGCGCCAGCACCAACACCGGGGAGCTGTTTTTT. It specifies CASTNTGELFF.

This clonotype was counted ten times or more. V gene TRBV27 combines with J gene TRBJ2-6; 7 bases map to TRBD2. This CDR3 spans 15 amino acids. The germline gives CDR1 MNHEY, CDR2 SMNVEV (reference sequence). V trimming: 2 bases; J trimming: 2 bases; junction bases outside the gene matches: 0. The CDR3 here is CASSLAGAGANVLTF. CDR3 in DNA: TGTGCCAGCAGTTTAGCGGGAGCTGGGGCCAACGTCCTGACTTTC.

This chain joins TRBV4-1 and TRBJ1-2; TRBD1 matches 10 bases. The CDR3 contains 14 residues. V was pared by 1 base and J by 5 bases, with 1 base of the junction left unmatched. Germline assignment: CDR1 MGHRA and CDR2 YSYEKL. The CDR3 is CASSQADRGYGYTF. CDR3 nucleotides: TGCGCCAGCAGCCAAGCGGACAGGGGGTATGGCTACACCTTC.

Only a few counts were recorded for this clonotype. The chain carries TRBV28 and TRBJ2-7; maybe TRBD1 (6 bases). The CDR3 is made up of 16 amino acids. Germline V gene lookup returns CDR1 MDHEN and CDR2 SYDVKM. The V and J ends lost 2 bases and 0 bases respectively, with 14 bases between them. CDR3 loop: CASSLGVRGNSYEQYF. For the CDR3, the DNA is TGTGCCAGCAGTTTAGGCGTTAGGGGGAACTCCTACGAGCAGTACTTC.